The TCR beta chain under discussion was sequenced for a study of blood T cell repertoires in COVID-19. Germline-derived CDR1 and CDR2 are MNHEY and SVGAGI. There are 14 residues in the CDR3. Trimming shortened V by 7 bases and J by 3 bases, and 13 bases separated the two germline ends. Generated by immunoSEQ multiplex PCR, the TCRdb table keeps only in-frame clones and is missing some. The table lists about 120,000 clones, about 85% of them singletons, with 11% in the top ten. Sequencing used peripheral blood. This receptor was obtained from an elderly man with acute or convalescent COVID-19. The rearrangement uses TRBV6-5 and TRBJ1-3; no reliable D call. CDR3 sequence (DNA): TGTGCCAGCAAGCAAAGGGAGGTTGGAAACACCATATATTTT. It translates to CASKQREVGNTIYF.